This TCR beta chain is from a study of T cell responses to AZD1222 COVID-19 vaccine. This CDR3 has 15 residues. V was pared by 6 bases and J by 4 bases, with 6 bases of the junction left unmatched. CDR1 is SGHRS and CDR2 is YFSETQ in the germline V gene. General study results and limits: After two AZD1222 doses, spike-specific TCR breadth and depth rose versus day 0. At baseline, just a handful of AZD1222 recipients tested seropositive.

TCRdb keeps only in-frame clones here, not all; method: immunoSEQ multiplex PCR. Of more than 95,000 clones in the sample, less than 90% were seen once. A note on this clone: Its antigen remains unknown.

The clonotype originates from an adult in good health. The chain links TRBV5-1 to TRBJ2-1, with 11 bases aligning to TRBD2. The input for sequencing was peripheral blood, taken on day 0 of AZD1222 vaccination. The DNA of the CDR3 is TGCGCCAGCACCTTAGGGACTAGCGGATACAATGAGCAGTTCTTC. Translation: CASTLGTSGYNEQFF. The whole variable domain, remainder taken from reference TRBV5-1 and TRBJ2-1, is KAGVTQTPRYLIKTRGQQVTLSCSPISGHRSVSWYQQTPGQGLQFLFEYFSETQRNKGNFPGRFSGRQFSNSRSEMNVSTLELGDSALYLCASTLGTSGYNEQFFGPGTRLTVL.